The rows below give T cell receptor beta chains drawn from one sample of a study of CD8 T cells in ankylosing spondylitis. TCRdb recomputed calls from the 5' RACE reads with MiXCR, one row per CDR3 protein. The repertoire includes under 250,000 distinct CDR3 sequences, more than 25% of them detected once, and about 4.2% sits in the top ten. The sequenced sample consisted of blood, either unsorted or a sorted T cell fraction (not recorded which). The origin of the receptors is a male donor with ankylosing spondylitis or in good health (not recorded which). The CDR3 runs from the conserved cysteine through the conserved F or W. Fields, in order: CDR3 protein, CDR3 DNA, J gene, V gene, clone size, D gene. A D gene is named only where the DNA matches it firmly. Size tells how often a clone was seen (once, few, many) or the class of an expanded clone, and some rows leave it out.

CDR3 protein: CASISVGGAGELFF
CDR3 DNA: TGTGCCAGCATTTCCGTCGGGGGAGCCGGGGAGCTGTTTTTT
J gene: TRBJ2-2
V gene: TRBV6-5
clone size: NA
D gene: NA

CDR3 protein: CASSYQGRDYEQYF
CDR3 DNA: TGTGCCAGCAGTTACCAGGGACGGGACTACGAGCAGTACTTC
J gene: TRBJ2-7
V gene: TRBV6-5
clone size: NA
D gene: NA

CDR3 protein: CASSPSLGGNEQFF
CDR3 DNA: TGTGCCAGCAGTCCAAGCTTGGGAGGGAATGAGCAGTTCTTC
J gene: TRBJ2-1
V gene: TRBV12-3/TRBV12-4
clone size: few
D gene: TRBD2

CDR3 protein: CAISDVGRQGAIGTF
CDR3 DNA: TGTGCCATCAGTGACGTCGGTCGGCAGGGGGCGATAGGCACCTTC
J gene: TRBJ1-2
V gene: TRBV10-3
clone size: NA
D gene: TRBD1

CDR3 protein: CSVEGRDREHEQYF
CDR3 DNA: TGCAGCGTTGAAGGGAGGGACAGGGAACACGAGCAGTACTTC
J gene: TRBJ2-7
V gene: TRBV29-1
clone size: NA
D gene: TRBD1

CDR3 protein: CASSMGTSGYNEQFF
CDR3 DNA: TGTGCCAGCAGTATGGGGACTAGCGGGTACAATGAGCAGTTCTTC
J gene: TRBJ2-1
V gene: TRBV27
clone size: NA
D gene: TRBD2

CDR3 protein: CASSLAPDSHEQYF
CDR3 DNA: TGCGCCAGCAGCTTGGCCCCTGACAGCCACGAGCAGTACTTC
J gene: TRBJ2-7
V gene: TRBV5-1
clone size: few
D gene: NA

CDR3 protein: CASSYSSGTGYGYTF
CDR3 DNA: TGTGCCAGCAGTTACTCGTCCGGGACAGGCTATGGCTACACCTTC
J gene: TRBJ1-2
V gene: TRBV6-5
clone size: NA
D gene: TRBD1

CDR3 protein: CASTFDRAHEQFF
CDR3 DNA: TGTGCCAGCACCTTCGACAGGGCTCATGAGCAGTTCTTC
J gene: TRBJ2-1
V gene: TRBV9
clone size: NA
D gene: TRBD1

CDR3 protein: CASSSGFTDTQYF
CDR3 DNA: TGTGCCAGCAGCTCCGGCTTCACAGATACGCAGTATTTT
J gene: TRBJ2-3
V gene: TRBV5-6
clone size: few
D gene: NA

CDR3 protein: CSASNPYEQYF
CDR3 DNA: TGCAGTGCCTCTAATCCCTACGAGCAGTACTTC
J gene: TRBJ2-7
V gene: TRBV20-1
clone size: NA
D gene: NA

CDR3 protein: CASSLGSRLSSGNTIYF
CDR3 DNA: TGTGCCAGCAGTTTGGGTTCCAGACTGAGCTCTGGAAACACCATATATTTT
J gene: TRBJ1-3
V gene: TRBV12-3/TRBV12-4
clone size: few
D gene: NA

CDR3 protein: CASSDQARNEQFF
CDR3 DNA: TGTGCCAGCAGTGATCAGGCCAGGAATGAGCAGTTCTTC
J gene: TRBJ2-1
V gene: TRBV2
clone size: few
D gene: NA

CDR3 protein: CASILLGEETQYF
CDR3 DNA: TGTGCCAGCATCCTACTCGGGGAAGAGACCCAGTACTTC
J gene: TRBJ2-5
V gene: TRBV12-3/TRBV12-4
clone size: few
D gene: NA

CDR3 protein: CASSPGAGRRVEQFF
CDR3 DNA: TGTGCCAGCTCACCCGGGGCAGGAAGGAGAGTTGAGCAGTTCTTC
J gene: TRBJ2-1
V gene: TRBV6-1
clone size: NA
D gene: NA

CDR3 protein: CAISESEQNYEQYF
CDR3 DNA: TGTGCCATCAGTGAGTCGGAACAGAACTACGAGCAGTACTTC
J gene: TRBJ2-7
V gene: TRBV10-3
clone size: few
D gene: NA

CDR3 protein: CASSLNMPGAEAFF
CDR3 DNA: TGTGCCAGCAGCTTAAATATGCCAGGGGCTGAAGCTTTCTTT
J gene: TRBJ1-1
V gene: TRBV7-3
clone size: NA
D gene: NA

CDR3 protein: CASSVEPGTYEQYF
CDR3 DNA: TGTGCCAGCAGCGTAGAACCCGGGACCTACGAGCAGTACTTC
J gene: TRBJ2-7
V gene: TRBV9
clone size: few
D gene: NA

CDR3 protein: CSARDTGGNEKLFF
CDR3 DNA: TGCAGTGCTAGAGATACAGGGGGCAATGAAAAACTGTTTTTT
J gene: TRBJ1-4
V gene: TRBV20-1
clone size: NA
D gene: TRBD1

CDR3 protein: CASSKTGTSGTDTQYF
CDR3 DNA: TGTGCCAGCAGTAAGACCGGGACTAGCGGCACAGATACGCAGTATTTT
J gene: TRBJ2-3
V gene: TRBV12-3/TRBV12-4
clone size: few
D gene: TRBD2

CDR3 protein: CASSPGQVPSYEQYF
CDR3 DNA: TGTGCCAGCAGTCCGGGACAGGTTCCCTCTTACGAGCAGTACTTC
J gene: TRBJ2-7
V gene: TRBV6-1
clone size: few
D gene: TRBD1

CDR3 protein: CASSLERSGTDTQYF
CDR3 DNA: TGTGCCAGCAGCTTAGAGCGGTCGGGCACAGATACGCAGTATTTT
J gene: TRBJ2-3
V gene: TRBV7-9
clone size: few
D gene: NA

CDR3 protein: CASLRSGANVLTF
CDR3 DNA: TGTGCCAGCCTTCGCTCTGGGGCCAACGTCCTGACTTTC
J gene: TRBJ2-6
V gene: TRBV28
clone size: few
D gene: NA

CDR3 protein: CASSVAWASGGSTDTQYF
CDR3 DNA: TGTGCCAGCAGCGTAGCTTGGGCTAGCGGGGGGAGCACAGATACGCAGTATTTT
J gene: TRBJ2-3
V gene: TRBV9
clone size: once
D gene: TRBD2

CDR3 protein: CASRQDGSNQPQHF
CDR3 DNA: TGTGCCAGCAGACAGGACGGGAGCAATCAGCCCCAGCATTTT
J gene: TRBJ1-5
V gene: TRBV12-3/TRBV12-4
clone size: few
D gene: NA